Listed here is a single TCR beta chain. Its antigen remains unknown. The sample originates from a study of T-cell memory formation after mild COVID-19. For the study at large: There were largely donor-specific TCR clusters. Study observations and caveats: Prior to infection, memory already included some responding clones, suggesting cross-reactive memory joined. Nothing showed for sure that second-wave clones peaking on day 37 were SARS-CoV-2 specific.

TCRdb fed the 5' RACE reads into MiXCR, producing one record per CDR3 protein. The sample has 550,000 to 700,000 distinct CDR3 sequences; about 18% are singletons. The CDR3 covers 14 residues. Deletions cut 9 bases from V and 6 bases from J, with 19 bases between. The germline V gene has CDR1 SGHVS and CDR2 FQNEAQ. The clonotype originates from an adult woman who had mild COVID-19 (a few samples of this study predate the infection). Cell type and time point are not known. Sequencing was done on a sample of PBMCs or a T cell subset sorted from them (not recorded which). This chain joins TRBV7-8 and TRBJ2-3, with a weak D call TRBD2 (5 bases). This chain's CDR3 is CARSSGKLRDTQYF. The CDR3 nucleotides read TGTGCCAGGTCTTCGGGGAAGCTTAGGGATACGCAGTATTTT.